Sequencing of this T cell receptor (beta chain) was carried out in a study of regulatory T cells in long-lasting Graves disease. Looking at the study overall: Persistence in Graves' disease required over 5 years of antithyroid drugs plus positive TSH receptor antibodies. Study results and caveats: Patients whose Graves' disease persisted exhibited lower TCR diversity than those newly diagnosed. Favoring TRBV28, TRBJ1-2 and TRBJ2-5 was a feature seen in persistent disease. The study found persistent patients shared more public clonotypes (around 2,500) than new patients (about 880).

This sample's time point: persistent/refractory GD, antithyroid drugs over 5 years with positive TRAb. There was RNA extracted from PBMCs, and the TCR library was made from it. This CDR3 spans 14 amino acids. Germline V gene lookup returns CDR1 SQVTM and CDR2 ANQGSEA. V dropped 4 bases and J dropped 6; count of bases not matched to a gene: 11. Combining iRepertoire HTBI primers with Arm-PCR of CDR3 regions, the authors built TCR beta libraries. TCRdb processed the multiplex PCR reads anew with MiXCR; each CDR3 protein has one entry. This table has around 460,000 distinct CDR3 sequences, around a fifth appearing once. This clonotype was picked up a small number of times. Its antigen is currently unknown.

The sample in question was peripheral blood mononuclear cells (PBMCs), obtained when the disease was refractory, from a patient treated with antithyroid drugs. This receptor was obtained from a female donor with Graves disease. V gene TRBV29-1 combines with J gene TRBJ1-1, with 7 nucleotides matching TRBD1. CDR3: CSVGKGASDAEAFF. Here the CDR3 DNA reads TGCAGCGTTGGGAAGGGGGCGTCGGACGCTGAAGCTTTCTTT.